This record looks at one T cell receptor (beta chain) sequence and its context. Its antigen remains unidentified. The sample belongs to a study of cytomegalovirus exposure and HLA in healthy donors. The PCR ran on 60 Vbeta and 13 Jbeta primers. The assay was immunoSEQ multiplex PCR, and TCRdb's table has in-frame clones only and misses some. The profile shows about 140,000 clones, over 70% of them singletons. CDR1 and CDR2 (germline): SNHLY, FYNNEI. This CDR3 contains 12 residues. Trimming at V came to 5 bases and at J to 5 bases, leaving 1 base not matched to a gene. General observations from the study: Later analysis suggested links between common viral pathogens and several top significant clusters. In vitro work confirmed that a few CMV-associated chains recognize CMV antigens.

The chain has TRBV2 and TRBJ2-7; 9 bases agree with TRBD2. The sample was PBMCs. The sequence was obtained from a woman between 40 and 55 years old in good health and CMV-seronegative. The CDR3 coding sequence is TGTGCCAGCAGTCGACTAGCGGACGAGCAGTACTTC. Translating gives CASSRLADEQYF.